Presented here are 6 T cell receptor beta chains from one specimen sequenced in a study of cytomegalovirus exposure and HLA in healthy donors. With 60 Vbeta and 13 Jbeta primers, the PCR was carried out. The method was immunoSEQ multiplex PCR; TCRdb's version includes in-frame clones alone and lacks a portion of them. The sample lists 120,000 or so clones; about 80% were seen once. Sequencing was performed on PBMCs. The receptors come from a woman aged 60-75 years in good health and CMV-seropositive.

The chain uses TRBV6-6 and TRBJ2-1, with unresolved D. Germline CDR1 MNHNY, CDR2 SVGAGI (reference sequence). Deletions cut 7 bases from V and 0 bases from J, with 13 bases between. This CDR3 spans 15 amino acids. Here the CDR3 DNA reads TGTGCCAGCAACCCGACTCTTAGCTCCTACAATGAGCAGTTCTTC. As protein: CASNPTLSSYNEQFF.

The V and J genes are TRBV30 and TRBJ1-5; D is possibly TRBD1 (5 bases). The CDR3 is 12 residues long. Trimming took 4 bases from V and 7 from J, leaving 11 bases between them. Looked up from germline, CDR1 is GTSNPN and CDR2 is SVGIG (reference sequence). The CDR3 region is CAWTLGHQPQHF. In DNA, the CDR3 is TGTGCCTGGACCCTAGGACACCAGCCCCAGCATTTT.

The chain recombines TRBV6-5 with TRBJ1-1; D gene uncertain. The CDR3 contains 15 residues. The germline V gene has CDR1 MNHEY and CDR2 SVGAGI. Trimming shortened V by 2 bases and J by 2 bases, and 12 bases separated the two germline ends. DNA of the CDR3: TGTGCCAGCAGTTACCAGGCCAGACCAAACACTGAAGCTTTCTTT. Encoded protein: CASSYQARPNTEAFF.

The chain couples TRBV6-5 to TRBJ2-7, with 10 bases matching TRBD1. Germline V gives CDR1 MNHEY, CDR2 SVGAGI. The J segment lost 3 bases and the V segment lost 0 bases, leaving 2 bases of the junction unmatched. The CDR3 loop spans 15 amino acids. The DNA of the CDR3 is TGTGCCAGCAGTTACTCCGGGACAGGGGACTACGAGCAGTACTTC. Encoded protein: CASSYSGTGDYEQYF.

This chain links TRBV2 with TRBJ2-3; D remains unclear. Trimming cost V 3 bases and J 2 bases, with 9 bases left between them. Germline V gene data show CDR1 as SNHLY and CDR2 as FYNNEI. The CDR3 is 14 amino acids. CDR3 in DNA: TGTGCCAGCAGTGAGCGGAAAACCACAGATACGCAGTATTTT. Its protein product is CASSERKTTDTQYF. The whole variable domain, filled in from reference TRBV2 and TRBJ2-3, reads EPEVTQTPSHQVTQMGQEVILRCVPISNHLYFYWYRQILGQKVEFLVSFYNNEISEKSEIFDDQFSVERPDGSNFTLKIRSTKLEDSAMYFCASSERKTTDTQYFGPGTRLTVL.

J is TRBJ2-3 and V is TRBV2; D is possibly TRBD2 (6 bases). Germline V gene sequence: CDR1 SNHLY, CDR2 FYNNEI. Trimming pared 3 bases from V and 6 bases from J, leaving 19 bases between. The CDR3 runs to 16 residues. CDR3 sequence: CASSDWRAGSDDTQYF. The CDR3 coding sequence is TGTGCCAGCAGTGACTGGAGGGCCGGGAGTGATGATACGCAGTATTTT.